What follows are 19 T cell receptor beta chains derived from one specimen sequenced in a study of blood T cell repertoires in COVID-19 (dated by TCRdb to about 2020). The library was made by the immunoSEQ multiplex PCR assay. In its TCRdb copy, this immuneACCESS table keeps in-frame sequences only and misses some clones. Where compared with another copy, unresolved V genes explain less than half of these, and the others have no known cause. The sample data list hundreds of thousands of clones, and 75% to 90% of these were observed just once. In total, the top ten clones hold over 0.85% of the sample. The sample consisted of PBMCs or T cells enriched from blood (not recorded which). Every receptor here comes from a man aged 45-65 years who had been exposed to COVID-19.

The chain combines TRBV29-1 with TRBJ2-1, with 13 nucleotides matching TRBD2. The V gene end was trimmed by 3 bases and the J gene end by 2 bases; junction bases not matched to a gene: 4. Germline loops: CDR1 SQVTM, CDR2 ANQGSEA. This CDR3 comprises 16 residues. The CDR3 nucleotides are TGCAGCGTTGAGGGGACTAGCGGGATCGCCTACAATGAGCAGTTCTTC. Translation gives CSVEGTSGIAYNEQFF.

The CDR3 is CASSRPYLELNTGELFF. The CDR3 nucleotides read TGTGCCAGCTCACGACCTTACCTAGAATTAAACACCGGGGAGCTGTTTTTT. The chain uses TRBV18 and TRBJ2-2, with D uncertain. CDR1 and CDR2 from the germline V gene are KGHSH and LQKENI. CDR3 length: 17 amino acids. The V gene lost 4 bases and the J gene lost 2 bases, with 17 bases spanning the gap.

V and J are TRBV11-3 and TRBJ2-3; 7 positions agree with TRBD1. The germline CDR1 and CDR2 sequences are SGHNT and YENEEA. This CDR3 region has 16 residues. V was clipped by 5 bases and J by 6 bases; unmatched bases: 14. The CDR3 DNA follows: TGTGCCAGCAGCACCCGGACAGGTATAAACACCGATACGCAGTATTTT. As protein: CASSTRTGINTDTQYF.

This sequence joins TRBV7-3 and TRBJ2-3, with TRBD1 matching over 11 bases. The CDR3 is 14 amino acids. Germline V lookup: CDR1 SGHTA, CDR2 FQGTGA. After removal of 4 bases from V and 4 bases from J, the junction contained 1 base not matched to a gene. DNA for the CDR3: TGTGCCAGCAGCTGGGACAGGGGGTCAGATACGCAGTATTTT. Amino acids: CASSWDRGSDTQYF.

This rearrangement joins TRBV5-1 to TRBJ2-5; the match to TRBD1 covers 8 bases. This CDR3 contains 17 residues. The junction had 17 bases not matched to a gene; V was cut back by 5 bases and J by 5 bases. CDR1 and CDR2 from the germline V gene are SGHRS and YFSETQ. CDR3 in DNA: TGCGCCAGCAGTCACCCCCGGCACGGACAGGGTGGGGAGACCCAGTACTTC. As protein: CASSHPRHGQGGETQYF.

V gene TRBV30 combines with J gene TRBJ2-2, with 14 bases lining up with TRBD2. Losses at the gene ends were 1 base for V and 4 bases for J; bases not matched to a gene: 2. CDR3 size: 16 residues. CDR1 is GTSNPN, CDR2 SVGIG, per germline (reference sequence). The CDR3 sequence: CAWSGLAGGVTGELFF. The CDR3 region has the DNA TGTGCCTGGAGTGGACTAGCGGGAGGGGTCACCGGGGAGCTGTTTTTT.

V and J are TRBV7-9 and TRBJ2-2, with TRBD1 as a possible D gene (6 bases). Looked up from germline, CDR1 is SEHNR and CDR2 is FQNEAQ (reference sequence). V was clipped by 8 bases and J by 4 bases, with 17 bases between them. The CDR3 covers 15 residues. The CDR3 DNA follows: TGTGCCAGCGGCCCGGGACAATCCCTCACCGGGGAGCTGTTTTTT. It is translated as CASGPGQSLTGELFF.

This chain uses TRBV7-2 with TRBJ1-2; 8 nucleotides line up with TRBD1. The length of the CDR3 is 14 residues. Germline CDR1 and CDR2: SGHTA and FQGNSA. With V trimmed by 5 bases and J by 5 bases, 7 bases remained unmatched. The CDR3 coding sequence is TGTGCCAGCAGCCGGACAGGGAATAATTATGGCTACACCTTC. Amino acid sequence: CASSRTGNNYGYTF.

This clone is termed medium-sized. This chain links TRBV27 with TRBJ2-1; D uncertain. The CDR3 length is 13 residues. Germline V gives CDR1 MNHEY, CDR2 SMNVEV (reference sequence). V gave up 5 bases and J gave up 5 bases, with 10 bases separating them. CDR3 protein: CASSISVDNEQFF. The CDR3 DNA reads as TGTGCCAGCAGTATAAGCGTCGACAATGAGCAGTTCTTC.

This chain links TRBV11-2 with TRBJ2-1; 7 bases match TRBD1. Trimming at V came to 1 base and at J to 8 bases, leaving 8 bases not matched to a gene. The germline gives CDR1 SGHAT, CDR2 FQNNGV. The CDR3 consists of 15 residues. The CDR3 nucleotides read TGTGCCAGCAGCTTAGGGAGAAAGGGGGCTGATGAGCAGTTCTTC. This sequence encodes CASSLGRKGADEQFF.

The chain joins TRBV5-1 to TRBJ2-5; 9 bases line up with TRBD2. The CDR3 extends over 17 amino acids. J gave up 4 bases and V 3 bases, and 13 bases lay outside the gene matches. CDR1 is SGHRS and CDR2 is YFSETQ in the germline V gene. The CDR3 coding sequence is TGCGCCAGCAGCTCCCCCCTCGGCGGGGGGGACCGAGAGACCCAGTACTTC. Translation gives CASSSPLGGGDRETQYF.

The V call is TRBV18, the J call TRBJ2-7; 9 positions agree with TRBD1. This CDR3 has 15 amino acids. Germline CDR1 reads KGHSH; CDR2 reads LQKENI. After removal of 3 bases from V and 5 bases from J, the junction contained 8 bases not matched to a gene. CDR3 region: CASSPRGGTGNEQYF. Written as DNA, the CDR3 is TGTGCCAGCTCACCTCGTGGCGGGACAGGGAACGAGCAGTACTTC.

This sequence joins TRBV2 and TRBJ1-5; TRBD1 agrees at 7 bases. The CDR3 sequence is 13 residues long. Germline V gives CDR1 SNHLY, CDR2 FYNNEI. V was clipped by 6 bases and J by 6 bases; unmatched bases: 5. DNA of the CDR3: TGTGCCAGCAGGCCGACAGGGAGTCAGCCCCAGCATTTT. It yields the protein CASRPTGSQPQHF.

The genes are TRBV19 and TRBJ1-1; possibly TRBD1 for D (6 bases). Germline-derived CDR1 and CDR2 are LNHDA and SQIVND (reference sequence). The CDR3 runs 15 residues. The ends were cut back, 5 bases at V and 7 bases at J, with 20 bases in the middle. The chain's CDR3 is CASSPLGAGSFEAFF. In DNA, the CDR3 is TGTGCCAGTAGTCCCCTGGGGGCAGGGTCTTTTGAAGCTTTCTTT.

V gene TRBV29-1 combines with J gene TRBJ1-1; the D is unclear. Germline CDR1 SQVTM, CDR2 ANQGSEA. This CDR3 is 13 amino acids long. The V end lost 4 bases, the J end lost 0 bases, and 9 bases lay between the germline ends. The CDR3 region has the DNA TGCAGCGTTGCTAGGCCGCTGAACACTGAAGCTTTCTTT. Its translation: CSVARPLNTEAFF.

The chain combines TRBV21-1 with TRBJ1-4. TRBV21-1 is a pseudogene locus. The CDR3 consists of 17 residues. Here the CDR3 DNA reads TGTGCCAGCAGCAAAGAACGGGGACCAGGGCGGGGGGAAAAACTGTTTTTT. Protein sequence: CASSKERGPGRGEKLFF.

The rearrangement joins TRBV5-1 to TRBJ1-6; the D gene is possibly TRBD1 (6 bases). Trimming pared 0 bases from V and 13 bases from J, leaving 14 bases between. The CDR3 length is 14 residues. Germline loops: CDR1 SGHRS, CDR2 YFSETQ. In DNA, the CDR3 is TGCGCCAGCAGCTTGGAAACAGGGTTAAGTCCCCTCCACTTT. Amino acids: CASSLETGLSPLHF.

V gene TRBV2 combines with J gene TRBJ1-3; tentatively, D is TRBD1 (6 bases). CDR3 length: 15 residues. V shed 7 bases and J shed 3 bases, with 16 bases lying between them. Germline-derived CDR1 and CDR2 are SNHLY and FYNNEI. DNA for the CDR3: TGTGCCAGCACTACTCAGGGGCAGCGTGGAAACACCATATATTTT. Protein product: CASTTQGQRGNTIYF. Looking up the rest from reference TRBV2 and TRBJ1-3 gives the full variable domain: EPEVTQTPSHQVTQMGQEVILRCVPISNHLYFYWYRQILGQKVEFLVSFYNNEISEKSEIFDDQFSVERPDGSNFTLKIRSTKLEDSAMYFCASTTQGQRGNTIYFGEGSWLTVV.

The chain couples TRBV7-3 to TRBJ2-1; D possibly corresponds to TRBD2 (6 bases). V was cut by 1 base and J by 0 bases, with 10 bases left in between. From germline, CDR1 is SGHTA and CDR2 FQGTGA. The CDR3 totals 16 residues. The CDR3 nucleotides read TGTGCCAGCAGCTTAAGTCTAGCGAACTCCTACAATGAGCAGTTCTTC. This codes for CASSLSLANSYNEQFF. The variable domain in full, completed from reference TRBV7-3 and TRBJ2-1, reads GAGVSQTPSNKVTEKGKYVELRCDPISGHTALYWYRQSLGQGPEFLIYFQGTGAADDSGLPNDRFFAVRPEGSVSTLKIQRTERGDSAVYLCASSLSLANSYNEQFFGPGTRLTVL.